This T cell receptor (beta chain) was recorded in a study of T-cell memory formation after mild COVID-19. On the study more broadly: TCR clusters largely stayed donor specific. Whole-study findings and limits: Contracting clones from day 15 to 85 showed balanced CD4/CD8; later expanders favored CD4+. Some responding clones appeared in pre-infection memory, suggesting cross-reactive memory joined. The main location of contracting CD4+ clones was CM and EM, and that of contracting CD8+ clones was EMRA.

TCRdb reprocessed the 5' RACE reads with MiXCR, giving one entry per CDR3 protein. The sample records roughly 130,000 distinct CDR3 sequences, 17% being singletons. Regarding this clonotype: Its antigen is unidentified.

CDR1 is LGHNA and CDR2 is YSLEER in the germline V gene. The V end lost 0 bases, the J end lost 2 bases, and 16 bases lay between the germline ends. The CDR3 consists of 18 residues. The receptor comes from a man between 18 and 35 years old who had mild COVID-19 (a few samples of this study predate the infection). Cell type and time point are not known. Sequenced sample: PBMCs or a T cell subset sorted from them (not recorded which). This chain connects TRBV4-3 to TRBJ2-2; D is unresolved. In nucleotides, the CDR3 is TGCGCCAGCAGCCAAGAAGCTGCGACCGTAGTTAACACCGGGGAGCTGTTTTTT. This encodes CASSQEAATVVNTGELFF.